One sample yielded the 10 T cell receptor beta chains listed below, sequenced in a study of patients and donors after allogeneic stem cell transplantation. One entry per CDR3 protein results from TCRdb running MiXCR on the RT-PCR reads. The profile shows about 200,000 distinct CDR3 sequences, 41% of them singletons. Material: blood, either unsorted or a sorted T cell fraction (not recorded which). Receptors originate from a human donor who was either an allogeneic HSCT recipient or a stem cell or donor lymphocyte infusion donor (not recorded which). It is not recorded whose cells these are; they may come from a transplant donor.

The chain recombines TRBV20-1 with TRBJ2-1; D perhaps matches TRBD1 (5 bases). Germline CDR1 DFQATT, CDR2 SNEGSKA (reference sequence). The CDR3 contains 14 residues. Trimming took off 3 bases at V and 8 bases at J, with 17 bases between the two ends. CDR3 DNA sequence: TGCAGTGCTAGTCCCCCAACAGGAAGGGATGAGCAGTTCTTC. Protein sequence: CSASPPTGRDEQFF.

The chain carries TRBV4-3 and TRBJ2-1, with 7 bases lining up with TRBD1. The junction had 8 bases not matched to a gene; V was cut back by 0 bases and J by 3 bases. CDR3 length: 17 amino acids. Looked up from germline, CDR1 is LGHNA and CDR2 is YSLEER. The CDR3 nucleotides are TGCGCCAGCAGCCAAGATTGGGGACAGTGGTTCTACAATGAGCAGTTCTTC. Its protein is CASSQDWGQWFYNEQFF.

The V gene is TRBV12-3 or TRBV12-4, the J gene TRBJ1-5; D remains ambiguous. Deletions cut 2 bases from V and 3 bases from J, with 8 bases between. The CDR3 extends over 14 amino acids. The DNA for the CDR3 is TGTGCCAGCAGTTTACACACCCTCAATCAGCCCCAGCATTTT. Its translation is CASSLHTLNQPQHF.

This clonotype was seen only a few times. The chain joins TRBV7-3 to TRBJ1-1; D uncertain. The CDR3 is 15 residues long. Germline assignment: CDR1 SGHTA and CDR2 FQGTGA. The V gene lost 1 base and the J gene lost 1 base, with 10 bases spanning the gap. In nucleotides, the CDR3 is TGTGCCAGCAGCTTAAGTCAGCTAGGGAACACTGAAGCTTTCTTT. It yields the protein CASSLSQLGNTEAFF.

The chain carries TRBV29-1 and TRBJ2-7; D is undetermined. Germline V gene lookup returns CDR1 SQVTM and CDR2 ANQGSEA. The CDR3 length is 13 residues. Deletions cut 1 base from V and 3 bases from J, with 10 bases between. The CDR3 coding sequence is TGCAGCGTTGAAGGGCCGGTTGGCTACGAGCAGTACTTC. It yields the protein CSVEGPVGYEQYF.

The chain's CDR3 is CASSPQSSYEQYF. CDR3 in DNA: TGTGCCAGCAGCCCGCAAAGCTCCTACGAGCAGTACTTC. The chain has TRBV3-1 and TRBJ2-7; D gene uncertain. The CDR3 consists of 13 residues. CDR1 is LGHDT, CDR2 YNNKEL, per germline (reference sequence). V lost 4 bases to trimming and J lost 0 bases, with 7 bases between them.

The chain links TRBV7-8 to TRBJ1-2, with D hard to call. The CDR3 consists of 14 residues. Trimming removed 3 bases at V and 2 bases at J, with 10 bases between. Germline loops: CDR1 SGHVS, CDR2 FQNEAQ. CDR3 coding DNA: TGTGCCAGCAGCTTTAGTCGGCTGAACTATGGCTACACCTTC. Encoded protein: CASSFSRLNYGYTF.

With respect to this clonotype: Germline is not matched at one junction end, which may reflect a read error. V is TRBV10-3 and J is TRBJ2-7; TRBD2 aligns across 11 bases. The length of the CDR3 is 13 residues. CDR1 is ENHRY, CDR2 SYGVKD, per germline. The CDR3 protein is CAISEDTSGSGRF. The CDR3 nucleotides are TGTGCCATCAGTGAAGACACTAGCGGGAGCGGCAGATTC.

This clonotype has just a few counts. J is TRBJ2-1 and V is TRBV7-2, with TRBD2 matching over 11 bases. V shed 2 bases, J shed 9 bases, and the junction held 9 bases outside the gene matches. The CDR3 is 16 amino acids. Germline assignment: CDR1 SGHTA and CDR2 FQGNSA. Here the CDR3 DNA reads TGTGCCAGCAGCTTAAGTCTAGCGGGAGGTCGAAGTGAGCAGTTCTTC. Translation gives CASSLSLAGGRSEQFF. Together with reference TRBV7-2 and TRBJ2-1, the CDR3 gives the full variable domain: GAGVSQSPSNKVTEKGKDVELRCDPISGHTALYWYRQSLGQGLEFLIYFQGNSAPDKSGLPSDRFSAERTGGSVSTLTIQRTQQEDSAVYLCASSLSLAGGRSEQFFGPGTRLTVL.

The chain couples TRBV9 to TRBJ2-3, with a weak D call TRBD2 (6 bases). Germline CDR1 SGDLS, CDR2 YYNGEE. The length of the CDR3 is 16 residues. Deletions cut 0 bases from V and 0 bases from J, with 11 bases between. The CDR3 DNA is TGTGCCAGCAGCGTAGGGCTAGCGCCTAGCACAGATACGCAGTATTTT. Protein sequence: CASSVGLAPSTDTQYF. The full variable domain, its missing parts supplied by reference TRBV9 and TRBJ2-3, is DSGVTQTPKHLITATGQRVTLRCSPRSGDLSVYWYQQSLDQGLQFLIQYYNGEERAKGNILERFSAQQFPDLHSELNLSSLELGDSALYFCASSVGLAPSTDTQYFGPGTRLTVL.